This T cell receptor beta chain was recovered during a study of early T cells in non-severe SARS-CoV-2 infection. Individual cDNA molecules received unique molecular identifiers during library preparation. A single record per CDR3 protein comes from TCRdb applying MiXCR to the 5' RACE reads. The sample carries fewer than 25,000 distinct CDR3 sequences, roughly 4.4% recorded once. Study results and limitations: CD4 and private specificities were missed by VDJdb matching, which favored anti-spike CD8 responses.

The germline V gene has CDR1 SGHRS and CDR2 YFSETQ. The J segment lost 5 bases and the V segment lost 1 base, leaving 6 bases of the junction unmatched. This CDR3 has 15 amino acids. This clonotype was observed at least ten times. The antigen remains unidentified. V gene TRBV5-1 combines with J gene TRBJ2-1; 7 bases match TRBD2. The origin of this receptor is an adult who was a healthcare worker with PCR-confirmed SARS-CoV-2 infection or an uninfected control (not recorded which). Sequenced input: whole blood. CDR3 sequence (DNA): TGCGCCAGCAGCTTGAAAGGGACTACCCACAATGAGCAGTTCTTC. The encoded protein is CASSLKGTTHNEQFF.